These 14 T cell receptor beta chains were all obtained from the same sample, sequenced in a study of CD8 T cells in Susac syndrome. The authors reverse transcribed 0.5 to 1 ug RNA with random hexamers. MiXCR, applied by TCRdb to the immunoSEQ multiplex PCR reads, yields one record per CDR3 protein. In the table there are hundreds of thousands of distinct CDR3 sequences, about 93% of which are singletons. Sequenced: CD8+ T cells from PBMCs. The origin of the receptors is a human donor with multiple sclerosis.

This CDR3 reads CASSVGGGGTEAFF. In DNA, the CDR3 is TGTGCCAGCAGCGTAGGGGGTGGAGGCACTGAAGCTTTCTTT. The chain joins TRBV9 to TRBJ1-1; no definite D call. The CDR3 sequence is 14 residues long. Trimming cost V 0 bases and J 4 bases, with 10 bases left between them. The germline gives CDR1 SGDLS, CDR2 YYNGEE.

V and J are TRBV4-3 and TRBJ1-1; D unclear. The CDR3 consists of 15 residues. Trimming removed 0 bases at V and 6 bases at J, with 14 bases between. Germline lookup yields CDR1 LGHNA and CDR2 YSLEER. DNA for the CDR3: TGCGCCAGCAGCCAAGATCGGTCTGCATTCTCTGAAGCTTTCTTT. Protein: CASSQDRSAFSEAFF.

V gene TRBV6-2 or TRBV6-3 combines with J gene TRBJ2-1; 16 bases align to TRBD2. Germline V gene sequence: CDR1 MNHEY, CDR2 SVGEGT. The V segment lost 4 bases and the J segment 9 bases; nucleotides outside the gene matches: 6. This CDR3 contains 16 residues. CDR3 sequence: CASSSYGTSGRAEQFF. Written as DNA, the CDR3 is TGTGCCAGCAGTTCCTACGGGACTAGCGGGAGGGCTGAGCAGTTCTTC.

V and J are TRBV7-9 and TRBJ1-1; D possibly corresponds to TRBD1 (5 bases). CDR1 and CDR2 from the germline V gene are SEHNR and FQNEAQ (reference sequence). Trimming pared 3 bases from V and 3 bases from J, leaving 11 bases between. The CDR3 extends over 14 amino acids. The CDR3: CASSFGGGHTEAFF. DNA for the CDR3: TGTGCCAGCAGCTTCGGGGGGGGACACACTGAAGCTTTCTTT.

CDR3 sequence reads: CASSRRQGWTDTQYF. In DNA form, the CDR3 reads TGTGCCAGTAGCCGCCGACAGGGTTGGACAGATACGCAGTATTTT. The gene calls are TRBV19 and TRBJ2-3; 7 nucleotides agree with TRBD1. This CDR3 region has 15 residues. V was pared by 6 bases and J by 3 bases, with 9 bases of the junction left unmatched. CDR1 and CDR2 (germline): LNHDA, SQIVND (reference sequence).

Here the CDR3 reads CASTQATLNTEAFF. In DNA form, the CDR3 reads TGTGCCAGCACCCAAGCGACCCTGAACACTGAAGCTTTCTTT. J is TRBJ1-1 and V is TRBV13; no clear D gene. The germline V gene encodes CDR1 PRHDT and CDR2 FYEKMQ (reference sequence). CDR3 size: 14 residues. V was cut by 7 bases and J by 0 bases, with 12 bases left in between.

The V and J genes are TRBV5-6 and TRBJ1-1; D may be TRBD1 (5 bases). This CDR3 is 12 amino acids long. Deletions cut 6 bases from V and 4 bases from J, with 10 bases between. CDR1 SGHDT and CDR2 YYEEEE come from the germline V gene. As DNA, the CDR3 is TGTGCCAGCACGGGGGGTTTCACTGAAGCTTTCTTT. It is translated as CASTGGFTEAFF.

CDR3: CASSLGSGGLAEETQYF. CDR3 sequence (DNA): TGCGCCAGCAGCTTGGGGTCTGGGGGACTAGCGGAAGAGACCCAGTACTTC. This chain connects TRBV5-1 to TRBJ2-5, with 11 nucleotides matching TRBD2. The CDR3 has 17 residues. Germline V lookup: CDR1 SGHRS, CDR2 YFSETQ. Trimming removed 0 bases from V and 3 bases from J; junction bases left unmatched: 7.

The chain employs TRBV4-2 and TRBJ2-3, with TRBD1 identical over 9 bases. There are 16 residues in the CDR3. V trimming: 4 bases; J trimming: 6 bases; junction bases outside the gene matches: 11. Germline V gives CDR1 LGHNA, CDR2 YNFKEQ. This chain's CDR3 is CASSLLGDRATDTQYF. The CDR3 DNA is TGTGCCAGCAGCCTCCTTGGGGACAGGGCGACGGATACGCAGTATTTT.

CDR3 in amino acids: CASSERDSLLGYTF. Here the CDR3 DNA reads TGTGCCAGCAGTGAGCGGGACAGCCTTCTGGGCTACACCTTC. V gene TRBV2 combines with J gene TRBJ1-2; 7 bases fit TRBD1. The CDR3 runs to 14 residues. The trim removed 3 bases at V and 8 bases at J, leaving 9 bases unmatched. Germline assignment: CDR1 SNHLY and CDR2 FYNNEI.

The chain uses TRBV2 and TRBJ2-1; either TRBD1 or TRBD2 may supply D (6 bases each). The CDR3 loop spans 13 amino acids. V gave up 9 bases and J gave up 0 bases, with 9 bases separating them. Looked up from germline, CDR1 is SNHLY and CDR2 is FYNNEI. CDR3 nucleotide sequence: TGTGCCAGTTCGGGGGCCTCCTACAATGAGCAGTTCTTC. Translating gives CASSGASYNEQFF.

CDR3 sequence: CASSLGSKSYNSPLHF. The CDR3 DNA is TGTGCCAGCAGCTTAGGGTCCAAGTCCTATAATTCACCCCTCCACTTT. This chain connects TRBV7-8 to TRBJ1-6; D call uncertain. The V gene's germline CDR1 is SGHVS and CDR2 FQNEAQ. The CDR3 runs to 16 residues. V dropped 1 base and J dropped 1 base, with 8 bases sitting between them.

The chain combines TRBV13 with TRBJ1-2; D is unclear. The CDR3 is 11 amino acids. From germline, CDR1 is PRHDT and CDR2 FYEKMQ (reference sequence). V gave up 5 bases and J gave up 6 bases, with 7 bases separating them. Here the CDR3 reads CASSNLDGYTF. CDR3 bases: TGTGCCAGCAGCAACCTTGATGGCTACACCTTC. The variable domain in full, with the rest retrieved from reference TRBV13 and TRBJ1-2, is AAGVIQSPRHLIKEKRETATLKCYPIPRHDTVYWYQQGPGQDPQFLISFYEKMQSDKGSIPDRFSAQQFSDYHSELNMSSLELGDSALYFCASSNLDGYTFGSGTRLTVV.

The V call is TRBV14, the J call TRBJ2-1, with 7 bases that match TRBD2. Losses at the gene ends were 4 bases for V and 10 bases for J; bases not matched to a gene: 22. From germline, CDR1 is SGHDN and CDR2 FVKESK. CDR3 length: 18 amino acids. The CDR3 reads CASSLEVSGGRLPWEQFF. In DNA form, the CDR3 reads TGTGCCAGCAGCCTAGAGGTGTCGGGGGGACGCCTCCCTTGGGAGCAGTTCTTC.